What follows is one T cell receptor beta chain and its context. The antigen is not known. Terminally differentiated effector memory CD45RA+ cells were excluded by CCR7 positive selection of CD45RO-negative cells. The sample comes from a study of shared clonotypes between healthy human individuals. General study results and limits: Generation probabilities were higher for clonotypes shared across all four sorted-subset donors than for unshared ones.

A deep-level run was used for the assay. The repertoire was sequenced with immunoSEQ multiplex PCR; TCRdb's copy has only in-frame clones and lacks some. This sample has about 2.2 million clones, with about 92% found just once. Germline CDR1 reads MGHRA; CDR2 reads YSYEKL. This CDR3 has 14 residues. V shed 10 bases and J shed 0 bases, with 12 bases lying between them. The genes are TRBV4-1 and TRBJ2-2; D gene uncertain. The sequenced sample was naive CD8+ T cells from PBMCs. The receptor comes from a young man in good health. Some clones in this sample may be carry-over from other donors' samples. CDR3 DNA sequence: TGCGCCACCCAGGCCCGACCGAACACCGGGGAGCTGTTTTTT. Its protein product is CATQARPNTGELFF.